The 9 T cell receptor beta chains below all came from one sample that was sequenced in a study of early T cells in non-severe SARS-CoV-2 infection. One entry per CDR3 protein, called by TCRdb with MiXCR from the 5' RACE reads. The table lists about 26,000 distinct CDR3 sequences, 4% to 5% of them singletons. The sample consisted of whole blood. These receptors came from an adult who was a healthcare worker with PCR-confirmed SARS-CoV-2 infection or an uninfected control (not recorded which).

This clonotype was picked up many times. The rearrangement joins TRBV19 to TRBJ2-7; TRBD2 matches at 10 bases. From germline, CDR1 is LNHDA and CDR2 SQIVND (reference sequence). With 4 bases clipped from V and 2 bases from J, the junction kept 11 bases outside the gene matches. CDR3 size: 17 residues. CDR3: CASSTVHGLADPYEQYF. The CDR3 DNA is TGTGCCAGTAGTACCGTACACGGACTAGCGGATCCCTACGAGCAGTACTTC.

This clonotype has a count of ten or more. The chain employs TRBV7-2 and TRBJ2-1; possible D gene TRBD2, 6 bases. Trimming removed 5 bases at V and 6 bases at J, with 14 bases between. This CDR3 contains 14 residues. Per germline, CDR1 SGHTA and CDR2 FQGNSA. CDR3 bases: TGTGCCAGCAGCCCAAGACTAGTCCCCAATGAGCAGTTCTTC. It encodes CASSPRLVPNEQFF.

This clonotype was detected ten times or more. The chain combines TRBV29-1 with TRBJ2-1; tentatively, D is TRBD2 (6 bases). Germline assignment: CDR1 SQVTM and CDR2 ANQGSEA. The CDR3 has 14 amino acids. V was shortened by 5 bases and J by 4 bases, with 15 bases between the two germline ends. The CDR3 spells CSVRRVADYNEQFF. The CDR3, as DNA: TGCAGCGTTAGGAGAGTAGCGGATTACAATGAGCAGTTCTTC.

By share of the sample, this clonotype is medium-sized (0.01 to 0.1%). The J gene is TRBJ2-3, the V gene TRBV6-2 or TRBV6-3; D not resolved. V was trimmed by 5 bases and J by 6 bases, leaving 9 bases between them. The CDR3 is 12 residues long. Germline V gene lookup returns CDR1 MNHEY and CDR2 SVGEGT. CDR3 sequence: CASSRALDTQYF. CDR3 in DNA: TGTGCCAGCAGTAGAGCTTTGGATACGCAGTATTTT.

This rearrangement joins TRBV12-3 or TRBV12-4 to TRBJ1-2; tentative D call: TRBD1 (6 bases). V dropped 6 bases and J dropped 7 bases, with 18 bases sitting between them. The CDR3 length is 14 residues. CDR3 coding DNA: TGTGCCAGCAGCCCGTTCAGGGGCGTTGTTGGCTACACCTTC. Translating it yields CASSPFRGVVGYTF.

CDR3 loop: CASSQGQLRTEAFF. The CDR3 DNA follows: TGTGCCAGCTCGCAGGGACAGCTTCGCACTGAAGCTTTCTTT. This rearrangement joins TRBV18 to TRBJ1-1, with 7 bases lining up with TRBD1. V shed 6 bases, J shed 4 bases, and the junction held 8 bases outside the gene matches. Germline values: CDR1 KGHSH, CDR2 LQKENI. The CDR3 consists of 14 residues.

The rearrangement links TRBV6-4 to TRBJ2-1, with 10 bases that match TRBD1. Germline V gene lookup returns CDR1 MRHNA and CDR2 SNTAGT. V lost 6 bases, J lost 5 bases, and 10 bases stayed unmatched. The CDR3 contains 16 residues. CDR3 coding DNA: TGTGCCAGCAGGACTCCGGGACAGGGGACCAACAATGAGCAGTTCTTC. Amino acid sequence: CASRTPGQGTNNEQFF.

The table lists this clonotype with many counts. The chain carries TRBV20-1 and TRBJ2-7; TRBD1 agrees at 11 bases. This CDR3 is 14 amino acids long. Germline values: CDR1 DFQATT, CDR2 SNEGSKA (reference sequence). CDR3 residues: CSPRRDRGTREQYF. DNA for the CDR3: TGCAGCCCACGAAGGGACAGGGGGACCCGCGAGCAGTACTTC.

This clonotype was seen ten or more times. V gene TRBV7-2 combines with J gene TRBJ2-4, with 7 bases fitting TRBD1. Unmatched junction bases numbered 6, after V lost 5 bases and J lost 2 bases. CDR3 size: 15 residues. The germline V gene has CDR1 SGHTA and CDR2 FQGNSA. The CDR3 region is CASSQATGSKNIQYF. The CDR3 bases are TGTGCCAGCAGCCAAGCGACAGGGTCCAAAAACATTCAGTACTTC.